These 14 T cell receptor beta chains originate from one sample sequenced in a study of response to subunit inactivated influenza vaccine. TCRdb passed the RT-PCR reads through MiXCR, listing each CDR3 protein once. The sample contains 650,000 to 700,000 distinct CDR3 sequences, 15% to 18% of which appear only once. Sequenced here: PBMCs from blood, sampled 12 days after vaccination. Every receptor here comes from a man aged 50 to 59 who received an inactivated influenza vaccine.

This clonotype was seen only a few times. The chain's CDR3 is CASSQLSNTEAFF. The CDR3 nucleotides read TGTGCCAGCAGCCAACTTTCGAACACTGAAGCTTTCTTT. The J gene is TRBJ1-1, the V gene TRBV7-2; the D is unclear. This CDR3 spans 13 amino acids. Germline CDR1 SGHTA, CDR2 FQGNSA. V gave up 5 bases and J gave up 1 base, with 8 bases separating them.

J is TRBJ2-5 and V is TRBV2; TRBD1 matches 9 bases. The ends lost 4 bases at V and 5 bases at J; junction bases unmatched: 2. Germline lookup yields CDR1 SNHLY and CDR2 FYNNEI. The CDR3 length is 13 residues. This chain's CDR3 is CASSGTGDETQYF. CDR3 coding DNA: TGTGCCAGCAGTGGGACAGGGGATGAGACCCAGTACTTC.

This clonotype has a handful of counts. The rearrangement joins TRBV6-1 to TRBJ2-3, with no clear D. Trimming removed 8 bases from V and 0 bases from J, with 6 bases in between. This CDR3 comprises 12 residues. CDR1 and CDR2 (germline): MNHNS, SASEGT. As DNA, the CDR3 is TGTGCCAGCGAGAGGAGCACAGATACGCAGTATTTT. Encoded protein: CASERSTDTQYF.

The V and J genes are TRBV11-2 and TRBJ1-3, with D perhaps TRBD1 (5 bases). V shed 6 bases and J shed 4 bases, with 19 bases lying between them. The germline V gene encodes CDR1 SGHAT and CDR2 FQNNGV. The CDR3 sequence is 16 residues long. This CDR3 is CASRPSAGLDGNTIYF. CDR3 nucleotide sequence: TGTGCCAGCAGGCCCAGCGCGGGGCTAGACGGAAACACCATATATTTT. The whole variable domain, filled in from reference TRBV11-2 and TRBJ1-3, reads EAGVAQSPRYKIIEKRQSVAFWCNPISGHATLYWYQQILGQGPKLLIQFQNNGVVDDSQLPKDRFSAERLKGVDSTLKIQPAKLEDSAVYLCASRPSAGLDGNTIYFGEGSWLTVV.

This clonotype has only a few counts. This rearrangement joins TRBV4-3 to TRBJ2-1, with a weak D call TRBD2 (6 bases). V was trimmed by 1 base and J by 6 bases, leaving 16 bases between them. This CDR3 is built from 16 residues. From germline, CDR1 is LGHNA and CDR2 YSLEER. CDR3 sequence reads: CASSQVVGSSTNEQFF. CDR3 bases: TGCGCCAGCAGCCAAGTTGTCGGGAGCTCTACCAATGAGCAGTTCTTC.

CDR3 sequence reads: CASSLDPGVGGYTF. In nucleotides, the CDR3 is TGTGCCAGCAGCTTAGATCCAGGGGTCGGTGGCTACACCTTC. The rearrangement uses TRBV7-6 and TRBJ1-2, with D possibly being TRBD1 (6 bases). The CDR3 spans 14 residues. V gave up 1 base and J gave up 7 bases, with 13 bases separating them. Per germline, CDR1 SGHVS and CDR2 FNYEAQ.

This clonotype has at least ten counts. V is TRBV2 and J is TRBJ2-3; D is unclear. V was pared by 11 bases and J by 3 bases, with 9 bases between. The CDR3 covers 11 residues. In germline, CDR1 is SNHLY, CDR2 FYNNEI. CDR3 sequence: CAGKVTDTQYF. Here the CDR3 DNA reads TGTGCCGGAAAGGTGACAGATACGCAGTATTTT.

CDR3 coding DNA: TGCAGTGCTGGGGGTTATAATGAAAAACTGTTTTTT. It is translated as CSAGGYNEKLFF. The rearrangement uses TRBV20-1 and TRBJ1-4, with D possibly matching TRBD1 (5 bases). The CDR3 extends over 12 amino acids. V was cut by 5 bases and J by 4 bases, with 8 bases left in between. Germline-derived CDR1 and CDR2 are DFQATT and SNEGSKA (reference sequence).

This clonotype was counted a few times. The V and J genes are TRBV5-1 and TRBJ2-7, with D possibly TRBD2 on 5 matching bases. This CDR3 has 14 residues. Germline-derived CDR1 and CDR2 are SGHRS and YFSETQ. V was trimmed by 2 bases and J by 3 bases, leaving 12 bases between them. CDR3 DNA sequence: TGCGCCAGCAGCTTATCGACGGGGAACTACGAGCAGTACTTC. Translating it yields CASSLSTGNYEQYF.

The gene calls are TRBV4-3 and TRBJ2-5, with 11 bases aligning to TRBD2. The CDR3 is 16 residues long. V dropped 0 bases and J dropped 4; count of bases not matched to a gene: 4. CDR1 and CDR2 from the germline V gene are LGHNA and YSLEER. The CDR3 loop is CASSQDGLAGGETQYF. The CDR3 nucleotides are TGCGCCAGCAGCCAAGATGGGCTAGCGGGAGGAGAGACCCAGTACTTC.

This clonotype was seen a handful of times. The CDR3 DNA reads as TGTGCCAGCAGTCATTGGGCTAGCGGGAGGGTAGGAGAGACCCAGTACTTC. Encoded protein: CASSHWASGRVGETQYF. The genes are TRBV25-1 and TRBJ2-5; 12 bases agree with TRBD2. V gave up 5 bases and J gave up 4 bases; unmatched junction bases: 11. The CDR3 covers 17 residues. The V gene's germline CDR1 is MGHDK and CDR2 SYGVNS.

This chain joins TRBV6-2 or TRBV6-3 and TRBJ2-7, with TRBD1 matching over 7 bases. CDR1 and CDR2 from the germline V gene are MNHEY and SVGEGT. With 6 bases clipped from V and 3 bases from J, the junction kept 5 bases outside the gene matches. There are 13 residues in the CDR3. In DNA form, the CDR3 reads TGTGCCAGCAGGCGGACAGGAAACTACGAGCAGTACTTC. Protein sequence: CASRRTGNYEQYF.

This clonotype has a handful of counts. The chain employs TRBV6-2 or TRBV6-3 and TRBJ2-1; 10 nucleotides align to TRBD2. V lost 2 bases and J lost 5; bases outside the gene matches: 9. The germline CDR1 and CDR2 sequences are MNHEY and SVGEGT. This CDR3 has 17 amino acids. CDR3 residues: CASSYQGSGRSNNEQFF. CDR3 sequence (DNA): TGTGCCAGCAGTTACCAGGGTAGCGGGAGGTCCAACAATGAGCAGTTCTTC.

The genes are TRBV5-1 and TRBJ2-1; 7 bases are a match to TRBD1. There are 18 residues in the CDR3. Germline V gene data show CDR1 as SGHRS and CDR2 as YFSETQ. The ends lost 5 bases at V and 0 bases at J; junction bases unmatched: 14. Here the CDR3 reads CASRGPTDRESSYNEQFF. The CDR3 nucleotides are TGCGCCAGCAGGGGCCCCACAGACAGGGAGAGCTCCTACAATGAGCAGTTCTTC.